This entry lists 26 T cell receptor beta chains sequenced from one sample in a study of blood T cell repertoires in COVID-19. The method was immunoSEQ multiplex PCR; TCRdb's version includes in-frame clones alone and lacks a portion of them. The data contain 240,000 or so clones, around 86% of them singletons. The sequenced sample consisted of peripheral blood. The receptor source for this set is a man older than 75 with acute or convalescent COVID-19.

The CDR3: CASSPSWTGFGNTIYF. In nucleotides, the CDR3 is TGCGCCAGCAGCCCAAGCTGGACAGGATTCGGAAACACCATATATTTT. V usage is TRBV4-3 and J usage is TRBJ1-3, with 7 bases matching TRBD1. The length of the CDR3 is 16 residues. The V segment lost 4 bases and the J segment 4 bases; nucleotides outside the gene matches: 10. Per germline, CDR1 LGHNA and CDR2 YSLEER.

The chain uses TRBV18 and TRBJ1-1; tentative D call: TRBD1 (6 bases). The CDR3 spans 17 residues. Germline CDR1 and CDR2: KGHSH and LQKENI. The ends were cut back, 5 bases at V and 1 base at J, with 20 bases in the middle. The CDR3 DNA sequence: TGTGCCAGCTCAGATCTAGTACCCGGACAGCCGAACACTGAAGCTTTCTTT. Its protein product is CASSDLVPGQPNTEAFF.

This clone was seen a single time. The V call is TRBV19, the J call TRBJ1-2, with 9 bases that match TRBD1. Losses at the gene ends were 3 bases for V and 2 bases for J; bases not matched to a gene: 1. CDR1 is LNHDA and CDR2 is SQIVND in the germline V gene (reference sequence). This CDR3 comprises 14 residues. CDR3 residues: CASSMGQGNYGYTF. For the CDR3, the DNA is TGTGCCAGTAGTATGGGACAGGGAAACTATGGCTACACCTTC.

This chain uses TRBV11-1 with TRBJ2-7, with D uncertain. CDR3 size: 13 residues. The V end was cut by 4 bases, the J end by 4 bases, with 11 bases between. Germline V lookup: CDR1 SGHAT, CDR2 FQDESV (reference sequence). DNA of the CDR3: TGTGCCAGCAGCTCCATCGGTGTTTACGAGCAGTACTTC. Amino acids: CASSSIGVYEQYF.

The genes are TRBV3-1 (or the pseudogene TRBV3-2) and TRBJ2-1, with a possible D match to TRBD1 (5 bases). Trimming took 0 bases from V and 7 from J, leaving 13 bases between them. This CDR3 has 15 residues. CDR1 LGHDT and CDR2 YNNKEL come from the germline V gene (reference sequence). CDR3 DNA: TGTGCCAGCAGCCAAGATGGGGCAGGGCAGAATGAGCAGTTCTTC. It encodes CASSQDGAGQNEQFF.

The chain joins TRBV11-3 to TRBJ2-5, with TRBD2 matching 7 bases. The ends lost 5 bases at V and 0 bases at J; junction bases unmatched: 3. CDR3 length: 14 amino acids. Germline CDR1 is SGHNT and CDR2 is YENEEA. For the CDR3, the DNA is TGTGCCAGCAGCAGAGCGGGATACCAAGAGACCCAGTACTTC. Its protein product is CASSRAGYQETQYF.

This chain joins TRBV24-1 and TRBJ1-2; D not resolved. V was clipped by 3 bases and J by 8 bases, with 15 bases between them. The germline gives CDR1 KGHDR, CDR2 SFDVKD. This CDR3 has 14 residues. The CDR3 spells CATSDTRSLVGYTF. The CDR3 coding sequence is TGTGCCACCAGTGATACTCGATCCCTCGTGGGCTACACCTTC.

The rearrangement links TRBV29-1 to TRBJ2-3; D may be TRBD2 (6 bases). The CDR3 covers 13 residues. Between the trimmed V and J ends, which lost 3 bases and 2 bases, there was a span of 9 bases. Germline CDR1 and CDR2: SQVTM and ANQGSEA. In nucleotides, the CDR3 is TGCAGCGTTGACGGGAGCCTCACAGATACGCAGTATTTT. The encoded protein is CSVDGSLTDTQYF.

In this sample, this clone turned up a few times. The chain recombines TRBV27 with TRBJ1-4; D is possibly TRBD1 (5 bases). Trimming left V 0 bases short and J 3 bases short, with 8 bases between. CDR1 and CDR2 (germline): MNHEY, SMNVEV (reference sequence). This CDR3 region has 15 residues. The CDR3 nucleotides read TGTGCCAGCAGTTTATCGCAGGGCCCTAATGAAAAACTGTTTTTT. Its translation: CASSLSQGPNEKLFF.

V usage is TRBV5-4 and J usage is TRBJ1-1, with 7 bases identical to TRBD1. Germline CDR1 is SGHNT and CDR2 is YYREEE (reference sequence). The CDR3 is 15 amino acids. With V trimmed by 6 bases and J by 1 base, 9 bases remained unmatched. The CDR3 sequence: CASTPTGAGNTEAFF. DNA of the CDR3: TGTGCCAGCACCCCTACAGGGGCCGGGAACACTGAAGCTTTCTTT.

V and J are TRBV7-9 and TRBJ2-2, with 9 bases identical to TRBD2. The CDR3 is made up of 19 amino acids. Germline values: CDR1 SEHNR, CDR2 FQNEAQ (reference sequence). Trimming removed 5 bases from V and 3 bases from J; junction bases left unmatched: 16. CDR3 loop: CASSPSPNLAGFYTGELFF. The CDR3 DNA is TGTGCCAGCAGCCCCAGTCCCAATCTAGCGGGGTTTTACACCGGGGAGCTGTTTTTT. Complete variable domain (other parts from reference TRBV7-9 and TRBJ2-2): DTGVSQNPRHKITKRGQNVTFRCDPISEHNRLYWYRQTLGQGPEFLTYFQNEAQLEKSRLLSDRFSAERPKGSFSTLEIQRTEQGDSAMYLCASSPSPNLAGFYTGELFFGEGSRLTVL.

The V call is TRBV19, the J call TRBJ2-4; TRBD1 matches 7 bases. The trim removed 3 bases at V and 6 bases at J, leaving 8 bases unmatched. This CDR3 comprises 15 residues. Germline V gene data show CDR1 as LNHDA and CDR2 as SQIVND (reference sequence). The CDR3 DNA sequence: TGTGCCAGTAGTATCACAGGGGTGGCGAGAAACATTCAGTACTTC. It is translated as CASSITGVARNIQYF.

The chain is built from TRBV6-5 and TRBJ1-4, with a weak D call TRBD1 (5 bases). CDR1 MNHEY and CDR2 SVGAGI come from the germline V gene. The CDR3 covers 13 residues. V dropped 7 bases and J dropped 8 bases, with 14 bases sitting between them. The CDR3 protein is CASTRDLNEKLFF. In nucleotides, the CDR3 is TGTGCCAGCACCCGGGACTTAAACGAAAAACTGTTTTTT.

This clone was detected a few times. This chain connects TRBV11-3 to TRBJ1-6; D possibly corresponds to TRBD1 (6 bases). Per germline, CDR1 SGHNT and CDR2 YENEEA. The CDR3 totals 18 residues. V was shortened by 5 bases and J by 0 bases, with 17 bases between the two germline ends. CDR3 loop: CASSETPGHSSYNSPLHF. CDR3 nucleotide sequence: TGTGCCAGCAGCGAAACCCCGGGACACAGCTCCTATAATTCACCCCTCCACTTT.

The V gene is TRBV28, the J gene TRBJ1-5; no firm D call. This CDR3 comprises 14 residues. V was cut by 11 bases and J by 2 bases, with 16 bases left in between. CDR1 and CDR2 from the germline V gene are MDHEN and SYDVKM. CDR3 DNA sequence: TGTGCCGCTTCTACTGAGGTCGGCAATCAGCCCCAGCATTTT. Its protein product is CAASTEVGNQPQHF.

The chain couples TRBV5-4 to TRBJ1-1, with D possibly matching TRBD1 (6 bases). Trimming cost V 9 bases and J 3 bases, with 15 bases left between them. Per the germline V gene, CDR1 is SGHNT and CDR2 is YYREEE (reference sequence). This CDR3 is built from 13 residues. The CDR3 DNA follows: TGTGCCACCAGGGGACTGGGTGACACTGAAGCTTTCTTT. It encodes CATRGLGDTEAFF.

This clone appeared once. The chain joins TRBV18 to TRBJ1-6; TRBD1 aligns across 8 bases. The CDR3 loop spans 14 amino acids. From germline, CDR1 is KGHSH and CDR2 LQKENI. V gave up 3 bases and J gave up 10 bases; unmatched junction bases: 5. The CDR3 bases are TGTGCCAGCTCACCCGGGACAGGCGGGTCACCCCTCCACTTT. It is translated as CASSPGTGGSPLHF. The whole variable domain, filled in from reference TRBV18 and TRBJ1-6, reads NAGVMQNPRHLVRRRGQEARLRCSPMKGHSHVYWYRQLPEEGLKFMVYLQKENIIDESGMPKERFSAEFPKEGPSILRIQQVVRGDSAAYFCASSPGTGGSPLHFGNGTRLTVT.

The chain employs TRBV28 and TRBJ1-4, with 8 nucleotides matching TRBD1. This CDR3 region has 14 residues. The V gene end was trimmed by 8 bases and the J gene end by 5 bases; junction bases not matched to a gene: 7. Germline loops: CDR1 MDHEN, CDR2 SYDVKM. CDR3 nucleotides: TGTGCCAGCGCTTCAGGGGGCGCAAATGAAAAACTGTTTTTT. It translates to CASASGGANEKLFF.

This chain links TRBV19 with TRBJ1-3; a possible D gene is TRBD1 (5 bases). The germline V gene has CDR1 LNHDA and CDR2 SQIVND (reference sequence). The V end was cut by 7 bases, the J end by 0 bases, with 13 bases between. The CDR3 loop spans 15 amino acids. The CDR3 is CASMPGTRSGNTIYF. Here the CDR3 DNA reads TGTGCCAGTATGCCAGGGACTCGCTCTGGAAACACCATATATTTT. The variable domain in full, completed from reference TRBV19 and TRBJ1-3, reads DGGITQSPKYLFRKEGQNVTLSCEQNLNHDAMYWYRQDPGQGLRLIYYSQIVNDFQKGDIAEGYSVSREKKESFPLTVTSAQKNPTAFYLCASMPGTRSGNTIYFGEGSWLTVV.

The chain employs TRBV5-5 and TRBJ1-5; TRBD1 matches at 10 bases. This CDR3 comprises 15 residues. Per the germline V gene, CDR1 is SGHKS and CDR2 is YYEKEE (reference sequence). Trimming at V came to 1 base and at J to 5 bases, leaving 3 bases not matched to a gene. The CDR3 DNA is TGTGCCAGCAGCTTGACCGGGACAGGGGATCAGCCCCAGCATTTT. It translates to CASSLTGTGDQPQHF. The whole variable domain, filled in from reference TRBV5-5 and TRBJ1-5, reads DAGVTQSPTHLIKTRGQQVTLRCSPISGHKSVSWYQQVLGQGPQFIFQYYEKEERGRGNFPDRFSARQFPNYSSELNVNALLLGDSALYLCASSLTGTGDQPQHFGDGTRLSIL.

V gene TRBV29-1 combines with J gene TRBJ2-7, with TRBD1 matching over 9 bases. CDR1 SQVTM and CDR2 ANQGSEA come from the germline V gene. The length of the CDR3 is 14 residues. V was clipped by 3 bases and J by 6 bases; unmatched bases: 9. Written as DNA, the CDR3 is TGCAGCGTTGATCACGGACAGGGGTCTAGCGAGCAGTACTTC. Translation: CSVDHGQGSSEQYF.

The chain recombines TRBV28 with TRBJ1-4; 9 bases map to TRBD1. This CDR3 spans 16 amino acids. Looked up from germline, CDR1 is MDHEN and CDR2 is SYDVKM. The junction had 11 bases not matched to a gene; V was cut back by 5 bases and J by 7 bases. The CDR3 DNA reads TGTGCCAGCAGTACAACCCACAGGGGGCTAGGTGAAAAACTGTTTTTT. Its protein product is CASSTTHRGLGEKLFF. Supplemented by reference TRBV28 and TRBJ1-4, the full variable domain reads DVKVTQSSRYLVKRTGEKVFLECVQDMDHENMFWYRQDPGLGLRLIYFSYDVKMKEKGDIPEGYSVSREKKERFSLILESASTNQTSMYLCASSTTHRGLGEKLFFGSGTQLSVL.

CDR3 residues: CASSVGGGTGVVYEQYF. The DNA for the CDR3 is TGTGCCAGCAGCGTAGGAGGGGGGACAGGGGTTGTTTACGAGCAGTACTTC. The chain recombines TRBV9 with TRBJ2-7; 10 bases line up with TRBD1. Looked up from germline, CDR1 is SGDLS and CDR2 is YYNGEE. V shed 0 bases, J shed 4 bases, and the junction held 10 bases outside the gene matches. The CDR3 runs 17 residues.

The J gene is TRBJ1-1, the V gene TRBV19; 10 bases line up with TRBD1. The CDR3 runs 17 residues. V shed 6 bases, J shed 0 bases, and the junction held 10 bases outside the gene matches. Germline CDR1 LNHDA, CDR2 SQIVND (reference sequence). The CDR3 region is CASRPRDRGQMNTEAFF. CDR3 DNA sequence: TGTGCCAGTAGGCCCCGGGACAGGGGTCAGATGAACACTGAAGCTTTCTTT. The full variable domain, its missing parts supplied by reference TRBV19 and TRBJ1-1, is DGGITQSPKYLFRKEGQNVTLSCEQNLNHDAMYWYRQDPGQGLRLIYYSQIVNDFQKGDIAEGYSVSREKKESFPLTVTSAQKNPTAFYLCASRPRDRGQMNTEAFFGQGTRLTVV.

This clone was recorded only once. The chain uses TRBV6-5 and TRBJ1-1, with a weak D call TRBD1 (5 bases). V lost 5 bases to trimming and J lost 1 base, with 14 bases between them. Germline values: CDR1 MNHEY, CDR2 SVGAGI. The CDR3 totals 15 residues. DNA for the CDR3: TGTGCCAGCAGTCCTCCGGGACTCCCGAACACTGAAGCTTTCTTT. It specifies CASSPPGLPNTEAFF.

This clone was found once. The chain recombines TRBV29-1 with TRBJ2-4; the D gene is possibly TRBD2 (6 bases). Per the germline V gene, CDR1 is SQVTM and CDR2 is ANQGSEA. Deletions cut 0 bases from V and 2 bases from J, with 14 bases between. CDR3 length: 16 amino acids. CDR3 protein: CSVEDLGGATKNIQYF. Written as DNA, the CDR3 is TGCAGCGTTGAAGATCTAGGCGGGGCTACCAAAAACATTCAGTACTTC. The whole variable domain, filled in from reference TRBV29-1 and TRBJ2-4, reads SAVISQKPSRDICQRGTSLTIQCQVDSQVTMMFWYRQQPGQSLTLIATANQGSEATYESGFVIDKFPISRPNLTFSTLTVSNMSPEDSSIYLCSVEDLGGATKNIQYFGAGTRLSVL.